This T cell receptor (beta chain) was identified in a study of breast tumors, draining lymph nodes, adjacent tissues. Overall study findings and caveats: Compared with lymph nodes, tumors were less diverse; compared with nontumor tissue, more. Data fit most tumor T cells coming from lymph node, expanding in tumor. Tumor and nontumor repertoires were significantly more similar in luminal-like than in basal-like breast cancer. Data only fit, rather than demonstrated, lymph node origin of most tumor T cells.

At least ten counts were recorded for this clonotype. Its antigen is not known. Trimming cost V 6 bases and J 2 bases, with 13 bases left between them. The CDR3 extends over 14 amino acids. Breast cancer patients provided tissue from their axillary draining lymph nodes. TCRdb itself ran the multiplex PCR reads through MiXCR, one entry per CDR3 protein. The table shows about 270,000 distinct CDR3 sequences, with around 31% occurring only once. The TCR sequence derives from a female donor with breast cancer. Some clones in this sample may be carry-over from other donors' samples. This chain joins TRBV12-3 or TRBV12-4 and TRBJ1-2; perhaps TRBD1 as D (6 bases). Material for sequencing was axillary lymph node tissue. The CDR3 reads CASSKGQRNYGYTF. CDR3 bases: TGTGCCAGCAGCAAAGGACAGCGGAACTATGGCTACACCTTC.